This is a list of T cell receptor beta chains from one sample in a study of shared clonotypes between healthy human individuals. Only in-frame clones appear in the TCRdb table, and some are missing; sequencing was by immunoSEQ multiplex PCR. The table includes more than 1.2 million clones, 98% detected once. The specimen was naive CD4+ T cells sorted from blood. These receptors were taken from a man between 25 and 39 years old in good health. Both conserved end residues are part of each CDR3. Each record gives: D gene, J gene, V gene, clone size, CDR3 DNA, CDR3 protein. D genes are given only for firm matches. Where a row states a size, it is once, few, many or the class of an expanded clone; other rows omit it.

d_call: TRBD2; j_call: TRBJ2-1; v_call: TRBV9; clone_size: .; cdr3_nt: TGTGCCAGCAGCGCTGGACTAGCGCTCAATGAGCAGTTCTTC; cdr3_aa: CASSAGLALNEQFF
d_call: TRBD1; j_call: TRBJ2-3; v_call: TRBV5-4; clone_size: once; cdr3_nt: TGTGCCAGCAGCTTCCCAGACAGGGACACAGATACGCAGTATTTT; cdr3_aa: CASSFPDRDTDTQYF
d_call: .; j_call: TRBJ1-2; v_call: TRBV10-2; clone_size: .; cdr3_nt: TGCGCCAGCAGTGAGTCAGGTTCTTATGGCTACACCTTC; cdr3_aa: CASSESGSYGYTF
d_call: .; j_call: TRBJ2-1; v_call: TRBV19; clone_size: .; cdr3_nt: TGTGCCAGTAGTATATCCCCGAGGAGGCGAAACAATGAGCAGTTCTTC; cdr3_aa: CASSISPRRRNNEQFF
d_call: TRBD2; j_call: TRBJ2-5; v_call: TRBV30; clone_size: .; cdr3_nt: TGTGCCTGGAACCGGCGGGGGGAGACCCAGTACTTC; cdr3_aa: CAWNRRGETQYF
d_call: .; j_call: TRBJ2-1; v_call: TRBV7-2; clone_size: .; cdr3_nt: TGTGCCAGCAGCTATCGGGACTCCAGGAACAATGAGCAGTTCTTC; cdr3_aa: CASSYRDSRNNEQFF
d_call: .; j_call: TRBJ1-1; v_call: TRBV7-2; clone_size: .; cdr3_nt: TGTGCCAGCAGCTTAGTGGGGTTTCCCGCTTTCTTT; cdr3_aa: CASSLVGFPAFF
d_call: .; j_call: TRBJ2-1; v_call: TRBV14; clone_size: .; cdr3_nt: TGTGCCAGCAGCCTAAGGGCTCCCGGAGGGCGGTACAATGAGCAGTTCTTC; cdr3_aa: CASSLRAPGGRYNEQFF
d_call: TRBD1; j_call: TRBJ2-7; v_call: TRBV7-2; clone_size: .; cdr3_nt: TGTGCCAGCAGCTTACAGGGGGTCACTGGCGAGCAGTACTTC; cdr3_aa: CASSLQGVTGEQYF
d_call: .; j_call: TRBJ2-2; v_call: TRBV19; clone_size: .; cdr3_nt: TGTGCGAGTATGGCGGGGATCAGGGACACCGGGGAGCTGTTTTTT; cdr3_aa: CASMAGIRDTGELFF
d_call: .; j_call: TRBJ2-1; v_call: TRBV19; clone_size: .; cdr3_nt: TGTGCCAGTAGTATAGGGAGGAGGGGGCGGCCCCTGAACAATGAGCAGTTCTTC; cdr3_aa: CASSIGRRGRPLNNEQFF
d_call: TRBD1; j_call: TRBJ2-7; v_call: TRBV27; clone_size: .; cdr3_nt: TGTGCCAGCAGTTCACGACAGGGCCACTACGAGCAGTACTTC; cdr3_aa: CASSSRQGHYEQYF
d_call: TRBD1; j_call: TRBJ2-7; v_call: TRBV2; clone_size: .; cdr3_nt: TGTGCCAGCAGCGCGGACAGGGGTCTGACCTACGAGCAGTACTTC; cdr3_aa: CASSADRGLTYEQYF
d_call: .; j_call: TRBJ2-5; v_call: TRBV28; clone_size: .; cdr3_nt: TGTGCCAGCAGTTGGATCGGAGAGACCCAGTACTTC; cdr3_aa: CASSWIGETQYF
d_call: .; j_call: TRBJ2-1; v_call: TRBV18; clone_size: .; cdr3_nt: TGTGCCAGCTCACCACCTCGGTCGGGTGCGGGTGAGCAGTTCTTC; cdr3_aa: CASSPPRSGAGEQFF
d_call: TRBD1; j_call: TRBJ1-2; v_call: TRBV5-6; clone_size: once; cdr3_nt: TGTGCCAGCAGTCACGGACAGGTTCCTGGCTACACCTTC; cdr3_aa: CASSHGQVPGYTF
d_call: .; j_call: TRBJ1-1; v_call: TRBV7-2; clone_size: .; cdr3_nt: TGTGCCAGCAGCTCAATTCCTGATGAAGCTTTCTTT; cdr3_aa: CASSSIPDEAFF
d_call: .; j_call: TRBJ1-1; v_call: TRBV6-1; clone_size: .; cdr3_nt: TGTGCCAGCAAGGACAGTTACACTGAAGCTTTCTTT; cdr3_aa: CASKDSYTEAFF
d_call: .; j_call: TRBJ2-1; v_call: TRBV7-9; clone_size: .; cdr3_nt: TGTGCCAGCAGCGCGGAGTATGAGCAGTTCTTC; cdr3_aa: CASSAEYEQFF
d_call: .; j_call: TRBJ1-1; v_call: TRBV7-9; clone_size: .; cdr3_nt: TGTGCCAGCAGCTTAGGTCTCGGAGGGGAGGCTTTCTTT; cdr3_aa: CASSLGLGGEAFF
d_call: .; j_call: TRBJ2-3; v_call: TRBV25-1; clone_size: .; cdr3_nt: TGTGCCAGCACCCTAGGGGGGGGTGCAGATACGCAGTATTTT; cdr3_aa: CASTLGGGADTQYF
d_call: .; j_call: TRBJ1-1; v_call: TRBV30; clone_size: .; cdr3_nt: TGTGCCTGGAGGTCGCGGGGGAACACTGAAGCTTTCTTT; cdr3_aa: CAWRSRGNTEAFF